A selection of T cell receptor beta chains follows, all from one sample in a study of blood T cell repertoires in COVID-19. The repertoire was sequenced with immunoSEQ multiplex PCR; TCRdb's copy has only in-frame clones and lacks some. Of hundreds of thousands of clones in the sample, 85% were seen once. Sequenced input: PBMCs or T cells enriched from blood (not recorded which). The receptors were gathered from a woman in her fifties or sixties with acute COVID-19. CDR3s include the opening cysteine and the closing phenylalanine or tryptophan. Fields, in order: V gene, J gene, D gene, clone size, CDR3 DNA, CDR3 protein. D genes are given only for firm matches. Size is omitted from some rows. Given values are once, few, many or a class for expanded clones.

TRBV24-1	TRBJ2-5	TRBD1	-	TGTGCCACCAGTGCAGGGGGTGTAGGGGAGACCCAGTACTTC	CATSAGGVGETQYF
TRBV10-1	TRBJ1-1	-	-	TGCGCCAGCAGTGCAGGGGTATCTACTGAAGCTTTCTTT	CASSAGVSTEAFF
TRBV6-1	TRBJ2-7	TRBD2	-	TGTGCCAGCAGTGAAATGCGGGGGAGCCACGAGCAGTACTTC	CASSEMRGSHEQYF
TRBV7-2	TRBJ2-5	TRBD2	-	TGTGCCAGCAGCTTCCCTGGGGGAGGGATGGGAGAGACCCAGTACTTC	CASSFPGGGMGETQYF
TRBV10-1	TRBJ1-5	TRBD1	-	TGCGCCAGCAGGCTCTTAAGGACAGGGAAGAGGCAGCCCCAGCATTTT	CASRLLRTGKRQPQHF
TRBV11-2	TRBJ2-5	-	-	TGTGCCAGCAGCTTGGGAAGCGGGGAGACCCAGTACTTC	CASSLGSGETQYF
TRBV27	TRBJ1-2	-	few	TGTGCCAGCAGTTTAACAGGGCGGCTTTATTATGGCTACACCTTC	CASSLTGRLYYGYTF
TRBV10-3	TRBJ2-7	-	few	TGTGCCATCAGTGAGTCGAGGACAAACTACGAGCAGTACTTC	CAISESRTNYEQYF
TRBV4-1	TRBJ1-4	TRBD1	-	TGCGCCAGCAGCCTAGTGGCGGGACAGGGGGAAAAACTGTTTTTT	CASSLVAGQGEKLFF
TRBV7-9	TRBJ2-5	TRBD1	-	TGTGCCAGCAGCCTCCCCGCGACAGGGGGCCGGGGAGAGACCCAGTACTTC	CASSLPATGGRGETQYF
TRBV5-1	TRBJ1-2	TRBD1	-	TGCGCCAGCAGCTTGGCGACAGGGGCTGGAGATGGCTACACCTTC	CASSLATGAGDGYTF
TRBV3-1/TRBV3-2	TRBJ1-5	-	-	TGTGCCAGCAGCCTCGGGTTGAGCAATCAGCCCCAGCATTTT	CASSLGLSNQPQHF
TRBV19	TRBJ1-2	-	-	TGTGCCAGTAGTCCTAGCCGCAAAACAGGGTTAGGCTACACCTTC	CASSPSRKTGLGYTF
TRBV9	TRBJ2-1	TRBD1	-	TGTGCCAGCAGCGTCGGGACAGATTTTTACAATGAGCAGTTCTTC	CASSVGTDFYNEQFF
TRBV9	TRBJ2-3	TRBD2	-	TGTGCCAGCAGCGCCACCGGGACTAGCGGGGGGGCCGGCACAGATACGCAGTATTTT	CASSATGTSGGAGTDTQYF
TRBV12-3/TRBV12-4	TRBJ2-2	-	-	TGTGCCAGCAGTTTGACGGGTACCGGGGAGCTGTTTTTT	CASSLTGTGELFF